This passage covers 20 T cell receptor beta chains from one sample sequenced in a study of T cell repertoires in cytomegalovirus infection. TCRdb ran MiXCR on the reads and lists one entry per CDR3 protein. This sample has roughly 120,000 distinct CDR3 sequences, with over 25% found just once. These receptors' antigens are unknown. The sequences come from CD8+ T cells from cultured PBMCs, collected from culture after CMV antigen stimulation. These receptors all stem from a human donor in good health (CMV status not recorded). Some clones in this sample may be carry-over from other donors' samples.

The chain carries TRBV7-8 and TRBJ2-4; 9 positions agree with TRBD1. J gave up 0 bases and V 3 bases, and 12 bases lay outside the gene matches. The germline V gene encodes CDR1 SGHVS and CDR2 FQNEAQ. The CDR3 totals 19 residues. The CDR3 DNA reads as TGTGCCAGCAGCTTTGTCCGGGACAGGGTACTACTAGCCAAAAACATTCAGTACTTC. Protein product: CASSFVRDRVLLAKNIQYF.

This clonotype was found a few times. The chain is built from TRBV2 and TRBJ2-3; D may correspond to TRBD1 or TRBD2 (5 bases each). The germline V gene has CDR1 SNHLY and CDR2 FYNNEI. Trimming removed 3 bases at V and 2 bases at J, with 6 bases between. The CDR3 loop spans 13 amino acids. The DNA for the CDR3 is TGTGCCAGCAGTGAGGGGGTCACAGATACGCAGTATTTT. Residues: CASSEGVTDTQYF.

This clonotype appeared many times. V is TRBV11-2 and J is TRBJ2-1, with D perhaps TRBD2 (7 bases). Trimming cost V 3 bases and J 2 bases, with 14 bases left between them. This CDR3 comprises 16 residues. Germline CDR1 and CDR2: SGHAT and FQNNGV. CDR3 sequence (DNA): TGTGCCAGCAGCTTGTTAGTCGGGGGGCCCTACAATGAGCAGTTCTTC. Translation: CASSLLVGGPYNEQFF.

This clonotype was found a few times. This rearrangement joins TRBV12-3 or TRBV12-4 to TRBJ2-3, with D perhaps TRBD2 (6 bases). This CDR3 comprises 16 residues. The V and J ends lost 7 bases and 2 bases respectively, with 19 bases between them. CDR3 region: CASTSPAGLFTDTQYF. The CDR3 nucleotides read TGTGCCAGCACCTCACCCGCGGGACTCTTCACAGATACGCAGTATTTT.

This rearrangement joins TRBV6-5 to TRBJ2-2, with 11 bases fitting TRBD2. Germline V gives CDR1 MNHEY, CDR2 SVGAGI. The CDR3 has 17 residues. The J segment lost 4 bases and the V segment lost 4 bases, leaving 8 bases of the junction unmatched. CDR3 amino acids: CASSSLTSGGFTGELFF. The CDR3, as DNA: TGTGCCAGCAGTTCCCTAACTAGCGGGGGATTCACCGGGGAGCTGTTTTTT.

The chain combines TRBV7-9 with TRBJ2-1; TRBD2 might be the D (6 bases). Germline V gene lookup returns CDR1 SEHNR and CDR2 FQNEAQ (reference sequence). V shed 3 bases and J shed 5 bases, with 17 bases lying between them. The CDR3 covers 16 residues. CDR3 amino acids: CASSFGRRATDNEQFF. In nucleotides, the CDR3 is TGTGCCAGCAGCTTTGGTAGGAGGGCGACAGACAATGAGCAGTTCTTC.

The genes are TRBV6-1 and TRBJ1-1; D gene unclear. Germline V CDR1 and CDR2: MNHNS, SASEGT. V shed 3 bases and J shed 10 bases, with 12 bases lying between them. This CDR3 region has 12 residues. The CDR3, as DNA: TGTGCCAGCAGTGATTACGGGGAGGGAGCTTTCTTT. It is translated as CASSDYGEGAFF.

This clonotype has only a few counts. The chain has TRBV7-2 and TRBJ2-4; 9 nucleotides align to TRBD2. The CDR3 consists of 16 residues. Germline V lookup: CDR1 SGHTA, CDR2 FQGNSA. V trimming: 3 bases; J trimming: 7 bases; junction bases outside the gene matches: 10. CDR3 DNA sequence: TGTGCCAGCAGCTTGGTCGCGGGGGGGCGGGAGAACATTCAGTACTTC. Its translation: CASSLVAGGRENIQYF.

This chain connects TRBV7-9 to TRBJ2-7, with D tentatively TRBD1 (5 bases). CDR3 length equals 14 residues. V was trimmed by 0 bases and J by 2 bases, leaving 8 bases between them. Germline V gene sequence: CDR1 SEHNR, CDR2 FQNEAQ (reference sequence). The CDR3 region is CASSLARAPYEQYF. For the CDR3, the DNA is TGTGCCAGCAGCTTAGCCAGGGCCCCCTACGAGCAGTACTTC.

The V gene is TRBV11-2, the J gene TRBJ1-5; D not certain. Trimming left V 5 bases short and J 3 bases short, with 8 bases between. This CDR3 contains 13 residues. From germline, CDR1 is SGHAT and CDR2 FQNNGV. The CDR3 sequence is CASSVTANQPQHF. As DNA, the CDR3 is TGTGCCAGCAGCGTCACCGCCAATCAGCCCCAGCATTTT.

This chain links TRBV27 with TRBJ1-2; D gene ambiguous. The CDR3 sequence is 15 residues long. V was shortened by 3 bases and J by 4 bases, with 15 bases between the two germline ends. Looked up from germline, CDR1 is MNHEY and CDR2 is SMNVEV (reference sequence). CDR3 loop: CASSFGGSEGYGYTF. For the CDR3, the DNA is TGTGCCAGCAGTTTCGGAGGGTCCGAGGGCTATGGCTACACCTTC.

V and J are TRBV7-8 and TRBJ2-7; tentative D call: TRBD1 (6 bases). V gave up 5 bases and J gave up 3 bases, with 11 bases separating them. The CDR3 extends over 13 amino acids. CDR1 is SGHVS, CDR2 FQNEAQ, per germline. The CDR3 loop reads CASSQGRSYEQYF. CDR3 DNA sequence: TGTGCCAGCAGCCAGGGGCGCAGCTACGAGCAGTACTTC.

In this sample, this clonotype turned up a few times. This sequence joins TRBV7-9 and TRBJ1-1, with a possible D match to TRBD1 (6 bases). Germline V gene lookup returns CDR1 SEHNR and CDR2 FQNEAQ (reference sequence). Between the trimmed V and J ends, which lost 1 base and 5 bases, there was a span of 11 bases. The CDR3 has 14 amino acids. The CDR3 sequence: CASSLDPGETEAFF. The CDR3 coding sequence is TGTGCCAGCAGCTTAGACCCAGGGGAAACTGAAGCTTTCTTT.

This sequence joins TRBV3-1 and TRBJ2-3, with D uncertain. Per germline, CDR1 LGHDT and CDR2 YNNKEL (reference sequence). The CDR3 loop spans 13 amino acids. V was clipped by 2 bases and J by 5 bases, with 8 bases between them. This chain's CDR3 is CASSQNRGDTQYF. The CDR3, as DNA: TGTGCCAGCAGCCAAAATCGAGGAGATACGCAGTATTTT.

This chain joins TRBV2 and TRBJ2-3; 12 bases map to TRBD2. From germline, CDR1 is SNHLY and CDR2 FYNNEI. The CDR3 runs to 17 residues. V gave up 4 bases and J gave up 2 bases; unmatched junction bases: 7. CDR3 residues: CASSGPTSGGTTDTQYF. For the CDR3, the DNA is TGTGCCAGCAGTGGACCGACTAGCGGGGGAACCACAGATACGCAGTATTTT.

The V gene is TRBV5-4, the J gene TRBJ1-6; tentative D call: TRBD1 (6 bases). Trimming took off 4 bases at V and 7 bases at J, with 12 bases between the two ends. This CDR3 is built from 14 residues. CDR1 is SGHNT and CDR2 is YYREEE in the germline V gene (reference sequence). Written as DNA, the CDR3 is TGTGCCAGCAGCCTACAGGGACCCAATTCACCCCTCCACTTT. Protein product: CASSLQGPNSPLHF.

This clonotype has a count of ten or more. The chain is built from TRBV6-1 and TRBJ1-3; TRBD1 is a possible D gene (5 bases). The CDR3 runs 16 residues. V was pared by 1 base and J by 1 base, with 11 bases between. The germline V gene has CDR1 MNHNS and CDR2 SASEGT. The CDR3 protein is CASSEDPGQSGNTIYF. The CDR3 region has the DNA TGTGCCAGCAGTGAAGATCCAGGGCAGTCTGGAAACACCATATATTTT.

The gene calls are TRBV10-3 and TRBJ1-1; D is possibly TRBD1 (5 bases). This CDR3 contains 15 residues. Trimming removed 6 bases from V and 0 bases from J, with 14 bases in between. CDR1 is ENHRY and CDR2 is SYGVKD in the germline V gene. CDR3 residues: CAIRETGQLNTEAFF. The CDR3 DNA follows: TGTGCCATCAGAGAAACGGGGCAGCTGAACACTGAAGCTTTCTTT.

The chain employs TRBV7-9 and TRBJ2-2; a possible D gene is TRBD2 (6 bases). The CDR3 covers 16 residues. Deletions cut 0 bases from V and 6 bases from J, with 14 bases between. Looked up from germline, CDR1 is SEHNR and CDR2 is FQNEAQ (reference sequence). The CDR3 is CASSLAHGGDPGELFF. DNA of the CDR3: TGTGCCAGCAGCTTAGCGCACGGCGGGGATCCCGGGGAGCTGTTTTTT.

The J gene is TRBJ2-3, the V gene TRBV5-1, with no clear D. V gave up 1 base and J gave up 2 bases, with 5 bases separating them. Germline V lookup: CDR1 SGHRS, CDR2 YFSETQ. There are 13 residues in the CDR3. The CDR3 bases are TGCGCCAGCAGCTTGTCGACCACAGATACGCAGTATTTT. It codes for CASSLSTTDTQYF.